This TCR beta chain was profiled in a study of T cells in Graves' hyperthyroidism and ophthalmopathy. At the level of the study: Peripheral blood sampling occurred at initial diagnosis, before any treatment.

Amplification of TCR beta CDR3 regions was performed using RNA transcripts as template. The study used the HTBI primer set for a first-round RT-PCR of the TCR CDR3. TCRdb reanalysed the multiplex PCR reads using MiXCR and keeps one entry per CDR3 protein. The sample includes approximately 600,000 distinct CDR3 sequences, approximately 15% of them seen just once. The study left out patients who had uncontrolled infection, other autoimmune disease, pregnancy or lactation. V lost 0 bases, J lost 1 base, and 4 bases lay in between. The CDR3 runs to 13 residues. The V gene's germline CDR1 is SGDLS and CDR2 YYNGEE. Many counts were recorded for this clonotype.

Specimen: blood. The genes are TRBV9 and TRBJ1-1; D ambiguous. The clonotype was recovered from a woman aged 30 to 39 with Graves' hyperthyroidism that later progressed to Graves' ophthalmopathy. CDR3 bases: TGTGCCAGCAGCGTAGCGCAGAACACTGAAGCTTTCTTT. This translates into CASSVAQNTEAFF.